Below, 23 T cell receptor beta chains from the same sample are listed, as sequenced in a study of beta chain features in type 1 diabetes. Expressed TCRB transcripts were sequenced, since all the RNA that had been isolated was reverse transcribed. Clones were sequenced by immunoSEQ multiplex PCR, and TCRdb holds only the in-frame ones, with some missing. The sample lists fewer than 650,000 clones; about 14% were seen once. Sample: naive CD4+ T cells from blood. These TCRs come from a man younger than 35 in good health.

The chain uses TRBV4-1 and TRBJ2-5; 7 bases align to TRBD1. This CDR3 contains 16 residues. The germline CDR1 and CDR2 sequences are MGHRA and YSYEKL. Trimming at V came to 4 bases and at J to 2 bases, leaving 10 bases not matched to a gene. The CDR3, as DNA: TGCGCCAGCAGCCCGTCTCGACAGGGAAAACAAGAGACCCAGTACTTC. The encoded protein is CASSPSRQGKQETQYF.

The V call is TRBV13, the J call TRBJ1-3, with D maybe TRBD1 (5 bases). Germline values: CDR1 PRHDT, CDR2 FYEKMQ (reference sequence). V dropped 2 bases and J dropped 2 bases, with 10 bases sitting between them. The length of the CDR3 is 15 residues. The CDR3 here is CASSLREGAGNTIYF. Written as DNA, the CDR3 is TGTGCCAGCAGCTTACGGGAAGGGGCTGGAAACACCATATATTTT.

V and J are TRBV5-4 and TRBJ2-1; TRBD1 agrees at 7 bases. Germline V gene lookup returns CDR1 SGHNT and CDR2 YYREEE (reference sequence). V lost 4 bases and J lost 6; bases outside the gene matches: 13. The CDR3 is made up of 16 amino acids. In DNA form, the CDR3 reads TGTGCCAGCAGCCTGAAGGGGGCGCCGGCTTTCAATGAGCAGTTCTTC. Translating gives CASSLKGAPAFNEQFF.

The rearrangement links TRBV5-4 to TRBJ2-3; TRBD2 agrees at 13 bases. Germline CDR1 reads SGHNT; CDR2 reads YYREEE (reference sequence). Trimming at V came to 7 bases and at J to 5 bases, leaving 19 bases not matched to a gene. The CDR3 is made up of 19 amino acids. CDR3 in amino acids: CASARGLKTSGRSGDTQYF. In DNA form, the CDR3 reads TGTGCCAGCGCGCGGGGATTAAAGACTAGCGGGAGGTCGGGAGATACGCAGTATTTT. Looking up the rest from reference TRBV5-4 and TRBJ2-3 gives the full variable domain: ETGVTQSPTHLIKTRGQQVTLRCSSQSGHNTVSWYQQALGQGPQFIFQYYREEENGRGNFPPRFSGLQFPNYSSELNVNALELDDSALYLCASARGLKTSGRSGDTQYFGPGTRLTVL.

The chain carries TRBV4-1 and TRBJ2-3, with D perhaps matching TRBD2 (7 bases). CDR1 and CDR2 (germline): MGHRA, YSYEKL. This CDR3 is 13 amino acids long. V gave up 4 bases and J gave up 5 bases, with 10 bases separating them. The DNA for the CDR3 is TGCGCCAGCAGCCCGAGGGGGGGAGATACGCAGTATTTT. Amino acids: CASSPRGGDTQYF.

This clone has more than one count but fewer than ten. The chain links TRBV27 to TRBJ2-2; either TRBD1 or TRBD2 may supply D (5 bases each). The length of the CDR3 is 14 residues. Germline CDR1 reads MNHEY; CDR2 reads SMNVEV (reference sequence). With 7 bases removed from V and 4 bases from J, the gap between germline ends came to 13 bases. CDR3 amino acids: CASMTGRGTGELFF. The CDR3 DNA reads TGTGCCAGCATGACGGGAAGGGGCACCGGGGAGCTGTTTTTT.

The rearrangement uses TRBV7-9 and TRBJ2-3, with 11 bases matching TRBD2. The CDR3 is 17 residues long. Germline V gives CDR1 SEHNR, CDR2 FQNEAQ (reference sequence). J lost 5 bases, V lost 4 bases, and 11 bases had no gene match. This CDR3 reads CASSSGLAVDLKDTQYF. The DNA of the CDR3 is TGTGCCAGCAGCTCGGGACTAGCGGTTGACCTTAAAGATACGCAGTATTTT.

CDR3 in amino acids: CASSYSGPIWYEQYF. The CDR3 coding sequence is TGTGCCAGCAGTTACTCAGGGCCCATTTGGTACGAGCAGTACTTC. This chain joins TRBV6-5 and TRBJ2-7; D uncertain. Trimming took 0 bases from V and 4 from J, leaving 13 bases between them. Germline loops: CDR1 MNHEY, CDR2 SVGAGI. The CDR3 extends over 15 amino acids.

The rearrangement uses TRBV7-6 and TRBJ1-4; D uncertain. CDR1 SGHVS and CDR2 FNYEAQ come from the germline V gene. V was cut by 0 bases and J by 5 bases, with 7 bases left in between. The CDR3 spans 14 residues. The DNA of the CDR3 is TGTGCCAGCAGCTTAGCGCCAAAGAATGAAAAACTGTTTTTT. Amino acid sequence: CASSLAPKNEKLFF. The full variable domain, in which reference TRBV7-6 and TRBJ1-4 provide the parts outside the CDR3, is GAGVSQSPRYKVTKRGQDVALRCDPISGHVSLYWYRQALGQGPEFLTYFNYEAQQDKSGLPNDRFSAERPEGSISTLTIQRTEQRDSAMYRCASSLAPKNEKLFFGSGTQLSVL.

In DNA, the CDR3 is TGTGCCAGCAGTTACTCATACGGGACTAGGGACGAGCAGTACTTC. This gives the protein CASSYSYGTRDEQYF. The rearrangement links TRBV6-5 to TRBJ2-7; 8 positions match TRBD2. V was pared by 0 bases and J by 5 bases, with 6 bases of the junction left unmatched. CDR1 and CDR2 from the germline V gene are MNHEY and SVGAGI. The CDR3 consists of 15 residues.

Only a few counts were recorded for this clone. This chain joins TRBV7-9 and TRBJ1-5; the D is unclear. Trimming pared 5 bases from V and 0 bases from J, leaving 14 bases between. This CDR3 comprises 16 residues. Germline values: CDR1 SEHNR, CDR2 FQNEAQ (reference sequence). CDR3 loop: CASSPGGRYSNQPQHF. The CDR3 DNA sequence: TGTGCCAGCAGCCCTGGCGGACGGTATAGCAATCAGCCCCAGCATTTT.

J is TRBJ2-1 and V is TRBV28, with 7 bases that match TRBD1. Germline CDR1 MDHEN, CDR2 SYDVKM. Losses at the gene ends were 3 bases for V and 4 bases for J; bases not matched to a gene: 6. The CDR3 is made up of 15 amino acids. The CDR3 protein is CASSFFDRDYNEQFF. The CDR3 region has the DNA TGTGCCAGCAGTTTTTTTGACAGGGATTACAATGAGCAGTTCTTC. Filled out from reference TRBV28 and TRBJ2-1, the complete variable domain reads DVKVTQSSRYLVKRTGEKVFLECVQDMDHENMFWYRQDPGLGLRLIYFSYDVKMKEKGDIPEGYSVSREKKERFSLILESASTNQTSMYLCASSFFDRDYNEQFFGPGTRLTVL.

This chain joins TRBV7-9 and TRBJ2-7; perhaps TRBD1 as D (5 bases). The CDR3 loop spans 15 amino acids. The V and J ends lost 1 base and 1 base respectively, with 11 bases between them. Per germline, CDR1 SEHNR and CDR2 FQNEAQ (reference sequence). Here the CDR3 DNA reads TGTGCCAGCAGCTTAGTCGCAGGGTCTTCCTACGAGCAGTACTTC. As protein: CASSLVAGSSYEQYF.

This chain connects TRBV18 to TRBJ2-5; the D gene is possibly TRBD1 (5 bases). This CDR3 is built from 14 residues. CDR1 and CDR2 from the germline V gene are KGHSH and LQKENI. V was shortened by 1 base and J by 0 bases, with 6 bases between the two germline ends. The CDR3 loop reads CASSPQGHQETQYF. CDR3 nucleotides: TGTGCCAGCTCACCACAGGGGCACCAAGAGACCCAGTACTTC.

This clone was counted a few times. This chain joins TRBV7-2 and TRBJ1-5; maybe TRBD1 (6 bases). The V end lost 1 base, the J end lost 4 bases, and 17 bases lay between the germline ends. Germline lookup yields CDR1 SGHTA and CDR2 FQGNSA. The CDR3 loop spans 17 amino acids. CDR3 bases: TGTGCCAGCAGCTTAGGACAGGCCTCCTTGAGGAATCAGCCCCAGCATTTT. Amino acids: CASSLGQASLRNQPQHF.

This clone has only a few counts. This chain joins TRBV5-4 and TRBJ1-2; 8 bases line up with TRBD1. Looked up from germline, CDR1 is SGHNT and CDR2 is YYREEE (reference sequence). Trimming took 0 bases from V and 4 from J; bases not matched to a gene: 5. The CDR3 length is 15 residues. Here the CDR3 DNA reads TGTGCCAGCAGCTTGGGTGGACAGGGAACCTATGGCTACACCTTC. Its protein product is CASSLGGQGTYGYTF.

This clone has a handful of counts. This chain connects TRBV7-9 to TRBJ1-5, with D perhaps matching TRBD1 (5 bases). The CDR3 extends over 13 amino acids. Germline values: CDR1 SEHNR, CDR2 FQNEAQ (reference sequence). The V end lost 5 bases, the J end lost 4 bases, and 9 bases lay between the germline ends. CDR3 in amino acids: CASSTQGNQPQHF. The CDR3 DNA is TGTGCCAGCAGCACCCAGGGAAATCAGCCCCAGCATTTT. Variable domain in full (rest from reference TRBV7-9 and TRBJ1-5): DTGVSQNPRHKITKRGQNVTFRCDPISEHNRLYWYRQTLGQGPEFLTYFQNEAQLEKSRLLSDRFSAERPKGSFSTLEIQRTEQGDSAMYLCASSTQGNQPQHFGDGTRLSIL.

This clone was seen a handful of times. As DNA, the CDR3 is TGTGCCTGGAGTAAACAGGTAGATCAGCCCCAGCATTTT. Its translation is CAWSKQVDQPQHF. The chain carries TRBV30 and TRBJ1-5, with a possible D match to TRBD1 (5 bases). Germline lookup yields CDR1 GTSNPN and CDR2 SVGIG (reference sequence). The CDR3 length is 13 residues. Deletions cut 2 bases from V and 5 bases from J, with 10 bases between.

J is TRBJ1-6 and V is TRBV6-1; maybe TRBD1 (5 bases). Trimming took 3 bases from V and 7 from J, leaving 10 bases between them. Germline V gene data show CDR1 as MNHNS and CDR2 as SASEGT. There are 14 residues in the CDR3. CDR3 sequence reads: CASSEGVGNSPLHF. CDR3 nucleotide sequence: TGTGCCAGCAGTGAGGGGGTTGGGAATTCACCCCTCCACTTT.

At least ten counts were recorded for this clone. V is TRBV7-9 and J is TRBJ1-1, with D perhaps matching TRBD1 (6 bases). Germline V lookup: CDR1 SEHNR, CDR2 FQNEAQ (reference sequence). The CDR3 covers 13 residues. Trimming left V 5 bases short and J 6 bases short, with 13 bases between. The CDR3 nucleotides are TGTGCCAGCAGCCTGAACAGGGTGGCTGAAGCTTTCTTT. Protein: CASSLNRVAEAFF.

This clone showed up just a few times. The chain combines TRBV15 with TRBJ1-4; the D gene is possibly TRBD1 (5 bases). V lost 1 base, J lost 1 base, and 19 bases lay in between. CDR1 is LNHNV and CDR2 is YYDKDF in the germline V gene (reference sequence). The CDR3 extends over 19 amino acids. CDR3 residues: CATSRVLLRVFGTNEKLFF. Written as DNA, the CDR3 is TGTGCCACCAGCAGAGTTCTCCTCAGGGTCTTCGGAACTAATGAAAAACTGTTTTTT. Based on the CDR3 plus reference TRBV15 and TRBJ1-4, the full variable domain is DAMVIQNPRYQVTQFGKPVTLSCSQTLNHNVMYWYQQKSSQAPKLLFHYYDKDFNNEADTPDNFQSRRPNTSFCFLDIRSPGLGDTAMYLCATSRVLLRVFGTNEKLFFGSGTQLSVL.

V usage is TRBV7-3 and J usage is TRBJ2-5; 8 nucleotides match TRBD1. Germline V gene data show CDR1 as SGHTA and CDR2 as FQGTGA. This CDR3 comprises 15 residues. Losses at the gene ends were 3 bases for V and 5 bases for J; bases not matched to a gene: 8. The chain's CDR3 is CASSFLRGRGETQYF. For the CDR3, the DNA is TGTGCCAGCAGCTTCCTCAGGGGGCGCGGGGAGACCCAGTACTTC. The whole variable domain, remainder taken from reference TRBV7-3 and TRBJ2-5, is GAGVSQTPSNKVTEKGKYVELRCDPISGHTALYWYRQSLGQGPEFLIYFQGTGAADDSGLPNDRFFAVRPEGSVSTLKIQRTERGDSAVYLCASSFLRGRGETQYFGPGTRLLVL.

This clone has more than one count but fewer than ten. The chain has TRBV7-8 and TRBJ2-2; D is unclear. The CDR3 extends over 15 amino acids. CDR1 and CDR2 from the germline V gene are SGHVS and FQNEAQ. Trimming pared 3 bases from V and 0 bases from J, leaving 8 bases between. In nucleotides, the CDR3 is TGTGCCAGCAGCTTGGTACGGGCGAACACCGGGGAGCTGTTTTTT. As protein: CASSLVRANTGELFF.